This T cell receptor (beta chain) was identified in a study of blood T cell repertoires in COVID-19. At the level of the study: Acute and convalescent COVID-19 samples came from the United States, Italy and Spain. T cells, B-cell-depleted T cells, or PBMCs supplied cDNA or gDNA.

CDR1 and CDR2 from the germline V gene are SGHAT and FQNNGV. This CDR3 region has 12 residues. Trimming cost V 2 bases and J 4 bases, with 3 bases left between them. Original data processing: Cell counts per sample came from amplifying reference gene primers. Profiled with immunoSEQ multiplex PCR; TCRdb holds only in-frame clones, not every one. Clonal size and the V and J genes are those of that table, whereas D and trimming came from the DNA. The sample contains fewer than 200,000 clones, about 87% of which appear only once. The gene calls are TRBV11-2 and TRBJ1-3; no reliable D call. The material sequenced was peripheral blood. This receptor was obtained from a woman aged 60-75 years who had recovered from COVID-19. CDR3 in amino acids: CASSLPGNTIYF. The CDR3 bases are TGTGCCAGCAGCTTACCGGGAAACACCATATATTTT.